These 9 T cell receptor beta chains originate from one sample sequenced in a study of blood T cell repertoires in COVID-19. The protocol was immunoSEQ multiplex PCR, while the TCRdb copy is restricted to in-frame clones and leaves out a portion. This sample has approximately 120,000 clones, with around nine tenths found just once. Sequenced material: peripheral blood. These receptors all stem from a human donor in a cohort sampled during active COVID-19.

This clone appeared once. J is TRBJ2-2 and V is TRBV5-1, with D possibly matching TRBD2 (6 bases). Germline V gives CDR1 SGHRS, CDR2 YFSETQ. The CDR3 consists of 16 residues. The V gene lost 1 base and the J gene lost 7 bases, with 17 bases spanning the gap. This CDR3 reads CASSLLPTLGGGELFF. Here the CDR3 DNA reads TGCGCCAGCAGCTTGCTTCCCACGCTGGGGGGCGGGGAGCTGTTTTTT. Drawing the rest from reference TRBV5-1 and TRBJ2-2, the complete variable domain is KAGVTQTPRYLIKTRGQQVTLSCSPISGHRSVSWYQQTPGQGLQFLFEYFSETQRNKGNFPGRFSGRQFSNSRSEMNVSTLELGDSALYLCASSLLPTLGGGELFFGEGSRLTVL.

The V call is TRBV5-6, the J call TRBJ1-2, with TRBD1 matching 8 bases. The CDR3 covers 15 residues. V lost 4 bases and J lost 4; bases outside the gene matches: 9. Per the germline V gene, CDR1 is SGHDT and CDR2 is YYEEEE. CDR3 residues: CASSPGQGSGYGYTF. The CDR3 DNA follows: TGTGCCAGCAGCCCCGGACAGGGAAGCGGCTATGGCTACACCTTC.

This clone was detected only once. CDR3 region: CASSPGTSSYNEQFF. DNA of the CDR3: TGTGCCAGCAGCCCTGGGACTAGCTCCTACAATGAGCAGTTCTTC. J is TRBJ2-1 and V is TRBV3-1 (or the pseudogene TRBV3-2); 8 positions match TRBD2. In germline, CDR1 is LGHDT, CDR2 YNNKEL (reference sequence). The junction had 2 bases not matched to a gene; V was cut back by 4 bases and J by 0 bases. This CDR3 spans 15 amino acids.

The chain has TRBV13 and TRBJ2-7; D is uncertain. The germline CDR1 and CDR2 sequences are PRHDT and FYEKMQ (reference sequence). This CDR3 is built from 14 residues. Trimming pared 1 base from V and 4 bases from J, leaving 11 bases between. The CDR3 spells CASSLVDKTYEQYF. As DNA, the CDR3 is TGTGCCAGCAGCTTAGTTGACAAAACTTACGAGCAGTACTTC.

This rearrangement joins TRBV6-1 to TRBJ2-1; D not certain. This CDR3 is built from 16 residues. The V gene's germline CDR1 is MNHNS and CDR2 SASEGT. The germline V and J ends were trimmed by 4 bases and 0 bases, with 13 bases remaining between them. Written as DNA, the CDR3 is TGTGCCAGCAGTGCCCCTCCGGGTCGCTCCTACAATGAGCAGTTCTTC. Its translation: CASSAPPGRSYNEQFF.

The chain uses TRBV7-9 and TRBJ2-7, with unresolved D. CDR1 SEHNR and CDR2 FQNEAQ come from the germline V gene (reference sequence). The CDR3 is 13 amino acids. V lost 2 bases and J lost 2, with 7 bases in between. Here the CDR3 DNA reads TGTGCCAGCAGCTTAACCCGAGCCTACGAGCAGTACTTC. This translates into CASSLTRAYEQYF.

The chain has TRBV5-1 and TRBJ2-5; weak D call: TRBD1 (6 bases). Germline V gene sequence: CDR1 SGHRS, CDR2 YFSETQ. The CDR3 contains 14 residues. V gave up 4 bases and J gave up 5 bases, with 15 bases separating them. Written as DNA, the CDR3 is TGCGCCAGCAGCCTACAGGGCCTTGGGGAGACCCAGTACTTC. Its translation is CASSLQGLGETQYF. Based on the CDR3 plus reference TRBV5-1 and TRBJ2-5, the full variable domain is KAGVTQTPRYLIKTRGQQVTLSCSPISGHRSVSWYQQTPGQGLQFLFEYFSETQRNKGNFPGRFSGRQFSNSRSEMNVSTLELGDSALYLCASSLQGLGETQYFGPGTRLLVL.

The rearrangement links TRBV30 to TRBJ1-6; D gene ambiguous. V lost 8 bases and J lost 2, with 22 bases in between. Germline CDR1 GTSNPN, CDR2 SVGIG (reference sequence). This CDR3 region has 17 residues. In DNA, the CDR3 is TGTGCCGGAATTGGATGGGCCCGTCGCGCCTATAATTCACCCCTCCACTTT. Amino acids: CAGIGWARRAYNSPLHF.

This chain uses TRBV7-9 with TRBJ2-7, with 10 nucleotides matching TRBD2. V shed 5 bases and J 5 bases; nucleotides not matched to a gene: 15. Germline V gene data show CDR1 as SEHNR and CDR2 as FQNEAQ (reference sequence). The CDR3 has 17 residues. This CDR3 is CASSLDGRGLATDEQYF. DNA of the CDR3: TGTGCCAGCAGCCTAGACGGTAGGGGACTAGCGACAGACGAGCAGTACTTC.